The TCR beta chain described here comes from a study of blood T cell repertoires in COVID-19 (dated by TCRdb to the early 2020s). About the full investigation: Samples from collaborators originated in the United States, Italy and Spain and spanned both the acute and convalescent phases of COVID-19. The samples were drawn from two sources: the first 160 participants of the ongoing ImmuneRACE study, and 1,000 to 1,500 subjects contributed by 6 global collaborators. HLA class I and class II types, where available, came from metadata supplied by the sample provider rather than from assay-based typing. The repertoires were made available in a free public database intended to serve as a resource for research on the immune response to SARS-CoV-2. The material from the prospective study consisted of cDNA or gDNA derived from T cells, B-cell-depleted T cells, or PBMCs. Subjects who had been exposed to COVID-19, were actively infected with it, or had recovered from it provided the deeply sampled blood TCRbeta repertoires that made up the dataset. The sample metadata nearly always contained a de-identified subject ID, COVID-19 status, age in years and sex.

The immunoSEQ Assay, a bias-controlled multiplex PCR, was used to amplify TCRbeta CDR3 regions from genomic DNA. The authors processed their data as follows. Nucleated cell counts per sample were estimated from amplification of reference gene primers within the assay. To quantify the absolute abundance of each unique TCRbeta CDR3 rearrangement, sequence reads were collapsed and filtered. For each sample, productive Simpson clonality was calculated by taking the square root of Simpson's diversity index across productive rearrangements. TCRdb took this table from immuneACCESS and kept in-frame rearrangements with V and J called. Such tables lack part of the clones; where checked against another copy, unresolved V genes explain under half of the gap, and the rest is unexplained. The V and J calls and clone size are taken from that table; D and trimming were inferred from the DNA. Across this sample there are tens of thousands of clones, with about 90% seen only once. The biggest ten clones account for 8.5% to 14% of the sample.

The CDR3 runs 15 residues from the cysteine to the phenylalanine. Of the read, only the CDR3 DNA is kept; its 45 bases are in frame from base 1. Cut back by 2 bases and 5 bases, the V and J ends lie 12 bases apart. The germline V gene specifies MDHEN as CDR1 and SYDVKM as CDR2. The collaborating institutions used their own protocols to collect whole blood in K2EDTA tubes. For TCRbeta analysis, collaborator samples were shipped as frozen whole blood, as isolated PBMCs, or as DNA extracted from either sample type. Here is what the overall study found, with its caveats: Clinical and demographic metadata were provided uncurated, with the amount varying by source and participant.

On this clone itself: Its antigen target is currently unknown. No much larger clone exists at a distance of one base, and base qualities are not known.

This sequence was found in an elderly man with acute or convalescent COVID-19. The rearranged segments are TRBV28 and TRBJ2-2, with a weak D call of TRBD1 (6 bases match). The sequenced material came from peripheral blood. The DNA is TGTGCCAGCAGTTTACAGGCAGGGGAGACCGGGGAGCTGTTTTTT. Translation gives CASSLQAGETGELFF. With the portions outside the CDR3 filled from the reference TRBV28 and TRBJ2-2 genes, the complete variable region becomes DVKVTQSSRYLVKRTGEKVFLECVQDMDHENMFWYRQDPGLGLRLIYFSYDVKMKEKGDIPEGYSVSREKKERFSLILESASTNQTSMYLCASSLQAGETGELFFGEGSRLTVL.